A selection of T cell receptor beta chains follows, all from one sample in a study of T-cell memory formation after mild COVID-19. TCRdb independently ran MiXCR on the 5' RACE reads; one entry per CDR3 protein. Among 350,000 to 500,000 distinct CDR3 sequences, about 19% were seen once, and the ten largest hold around 8%. Sequencing used PBMCs or a T cell subset sorted from them (not recorded which). The receptors derive from an adult woman who had mild COVID-19 (a few samples of this study predate the infection). Cell type and time point are not known. The CDR3 runs from the conserved cysteine through the conserved F or W. Fields, in order: clone size, D gene, J gene, V gene, CDR3 DNA, CDR3 protein. A D gene is named only where the DNA matches it firmly. Size is omitted from some rows. Given values are once, few, many or a class for expanded clones.

>-|TRBD1|TRBJ2-5|TRBV6-5
TGTGCCAGCAGCCTCGCAGGGGGCGCTTGGGAGACCCAGTACTTC
CASSLAGGAWETQYF
>many|-|TRBJ2-1|TRBV4-2
TGTGCCAGCAGCCAAGGGGACAGCGGGAATGAGCAGTTCTTC
CASSQGDSGNEQFF
>-|-|TRBJ1-3|TRBV9
TGTGCCAGCAGCGTAGGGATTCTAAGCTCTGGAAACACCATATATTTT
CASSVGILSSGNTIYF
>few|-|TRBJ2-7|TRBV20-1
TGCAGTGTTTACAGGGAGTCCTACGAGCAGTACTTC
CSVYRESYEQYF
>few|-|TRBJ1-2|TRBV5-1
TGCGCCAGCAGCTTGGCGGACAGCAACTATGGCTACACCTTC
CASSLADSNYGYTF
>few|-|TRBJ1-2|TRBV5-4
TGTGCCAGCAGCTGGGCTACCAAAGGGCCCTATGGCTACACCTTC
CASSWATKGPYGYTF
>few|-|TRBJ2-1|TRBV25-1
TGTGCCAGCAGTGAAGGGACCTTCAATGAGCAGTTCTTC
CASSEGTFNEQFF
>-|-|TRBJ2-7|TRBV7-3
TGTGCCAGCAGCCCTGACAGAGTACCTTACTACGAGCAGTACTTC
CASSPDRVPYYEQYF
>-|TRBD1|TRBJ2-1|TRBV20-1
TGCTGTGCTAGAGGCCAGGGGGCGCGCTTTATGTTCTTC
CCARGQGARFMFF
>few|TRBD2|TRBJ2-4|TRBV29-1
TGCAGCGTTGAAGACCCAACCCCGGGGGGTTGGGGCATTCAGTACTTC
CSVEDPTPGGWGIQYF